Presented here are 31 T cell receptor beta chains from one specimen sequenced in a study of blood T cells in healthy people across ages (dated by TCRdb to the mid-2010s). Libraries were prepared through 5' RACE. The sequencing machine was an Illumina HiSeq 2500. A second 7 to 11 cycle PCR used a sample-barcoded 5' primer and a J-beta primer mix. The public sequencing data were trimmed at Q25 with fastp and processed into clonotypes with MiXCR by TCRdb, which kept only in-frame beta chains. Each CDR3 protein appears once, grouped with its most common genes and DNA. The sample table contains over 700,000 distinct CDR3 sequences; only one count was recorded for around 25% of them. The ten largest clones represent 9.4% of the sample. These data were also filed under a second study, of T cells of mothers and their children.

Sequenced material: blood. The receptors shown here come from a boy between 5 and 17 years old in good health.

In this sample, this clonotype turned up a few times. In DNA, the CDR3 is TGTGCCAGCAGTGAAGCAGGACCCGGGGAGCTGTTTTTT. Protein: CASSEAGPGELFF. The chain joins TRBV2 to TRBJ2-2; D ambiguous. The CDR3 loop spans 13 amino acids. The ends were cut back, 0 bases at V and 6 bases at J, with 5 bases in the middle. CDR1 and CDR2 from the germline V gene are SNHLY and FYNNEI.

This clonotype has just a few counts. The rearrangement links TRBV20-1 to TRBJ2-5; 11 bases line up with TRBD2. With 0 bases clipped from V and 7 bases from J, the junction kept 7 bases outside the gene matches. CDR3 length: 15 residues. CDR1 is DFQATT and CDR2 is SNEGSKA in the germline V gene (reference sequence). CDR3 amino acids: CSAREGSGGAGTQYF. The CDR3 bases are TGCAGTGCTAGAGAGGGTAGCGGGGGGGCCGGGACCCAGTACTTC.

The chain employs TRBV10-2 and TRBJ2-7; D ambiguous. The CDR3 contains 15 residues. Germline lookup yields CDR1 WSHSY and CDR2 SAAADI. V gave up 3 bases and J gave up 1 base, with 13 bases separating them. Written as DNA, the CDR3 is TGCGCCAGCAGTGATTTGAGGTCAGCTTCCTACGAGCAGTACTTC. It encodes CASSDLRSASYEQYF.

This clonotype was counted between two and nine times. The chain carries TRBV10-3 and TRBJ2-1; TRBD2 matches 9 bases. Germline lookup yields CDR1 ENHRY and CDR2 SYGVKD. V trimming: 5 bases; J trimming: 0 bases; junction bases outside the gene matches: 2. The CDR3 runs to 15 residues. The CDR3 DNA reads TGTGCCATCAGTCTGCGGGGGGGCTCCTACAATGAGCAGTTCTTC. Its protein is CAISLRGGSYNEQFF.

This clonotype was recorded a few times. The chain joins TRBV12-3 or TRBV12-4 to TRBJ2-7; D is undetermined. This CDR3 is built from 13 residues. V lost 5 bases, J lost 1 base, and 9 bases lay in between. This CDR3 reads CASSLFESYEQYF. CDR3 in DNA: TGTGCCAGCAGTCTCTTTGAATCCTACGAGCAGTACTTC.

This clonotype was detected a few times. V is TRBV5-1 and J is TRBJ1-1; 8 positions agree with TRBD1. V shed 0 bases and J 4 bases; nucleotides not matched to a gene: 8. CDR1 is SGHRS, CDR2 YFSETQ, per germline. The CDR3 sequence is 16 residues long. As DNA, the CDR3 is TGCGCCAGCAGCTTGGAATTACAGGGGGGACCCACTGAAGCTTTCTTT. Translating it yields CASSLELQGGPTEAFF.

This clonotype was detected only a few times. The V gene is TRBV2, the J gene TRBJ2-4; the D is unclear. Trimming shortened V by 4 bases and J by 0 bases, and 19 bases separated the two germline ends. Germline V CDR1 and CDR2: SNHLY, FYNNEI. The CDR3 covers 18 residues. CDR3 sequence: CASSARRPPLSAKNIQYF. CDR3 coding DNA: TGTGCCAGCAGTGCGCGACGCCCCCCCCTCTCAGCCAAAAACATTCAGTACTTC.

This clonotype turned up a few times. The V call is TRBV5-1, the J call TRBJ2-1; 11 nucleotides align to TRBD2. The CDR3 sequence is 14 residues long. CDR1 and CDR2 from the germline V gene are SGHRS and YFSETQ. Trimming cost V 7 bases and J 6 bases; bases outside gene matches: 6. This CDR3 reads CASGTSGSANEQFF. CDR3 nucleotide sequence: TGCGCCAGCGGAACTAGCGGGAGTGCCAATGAGCAGTTCTTC.

A few counts support this clonotype. The chain has TRBV21-1 and TRBJ2-5; TRBD2 is the table's D call, not checked against the DNA. TRBV21-1 is a known pseudogene. This CDR3 region has 16 residues. The DNA for the CDR3 is TGTGCCAGCAGCAAAGAAGGGGCTAGGGGGCAGGAGACCCAGTACTTC. Its protein is CASSKEGARGQETQYF.

V gene TRBV6-6 combines with J gene TRBJ2-5; perhaps TRBD2 as D (6 bases). The closer fit of TRBJ2-1 to the DNA end suggests the J call may be wrong. From germline, CDR1 is MNHNY and CDR2 SVGAGI (reference sequence). This CDR3 comprises 13 residues. The CDR3 DNA sequence: TGTGCCAGCAGAGCGGGCCACTACAATGAGCAGTTCTTC. Protein: CASRAGHYNEQFF.

The chain combines TRBV12-3 or TRBV12-4 with TRBJ2-2; 7 nucleotides match TRBD2. V trimming: 6 bases; J trimming: 1 base; junction bases outside the gene matches: 2. The CDR3 contains 14 residues. In DNA, the CDR3 is TGTGCCAGCAGCACTAGCGAGAACACCGGGGAGCTGTTTTTT. This gives the protein CASSTSENTGELFF.

Only a few counts were recorded for this clonotype. The chain recombines TRBV29-1 with TRBJ1-2; D not resolved. Trimming shortened V by 3 bases and J by 3 bases, and 8 bases separated the two germline ends. This CDR3 region has 12 residues. CDR1 and CDR2 from the germline V gene are SQVTM and ANQGSEA. CDR3 in DNA: TGCAGCGTTGAGTGGGAACACTATGGCTACACCTTC. This codes for CSVEWEHYGYTF. The entire variable domain, with the rest obtained from reference TRBV29-1 and TRBJ1-2, is as follows: SAVISQKPSRDICQRGTSLTIQCQVDSQVTMMFWYRQQPGQSLTLIATANQGSEATYESGFVIDKFPISRPNLTFSTLTVSNMSPEDSSIYLCSVEWEHYGYTFGSGTRLTVV.

The CDR3: CASTVGLNYGYTF. CDR3 bases: TGTGCCAGCACGGTCGGATTAAACTATGGCTACACCTTC. This rearrangement joins TRBV6-6 to TRBJ1-2; D not certain. The CDR3 has 13 amino acids. Deletions cut 7 bases from V and 2 bases from J, with 11 bases between. CDR1 and CDR2 (germline): MNHNY, SVGAGI (reference sequence).

This clonotype was recorded a few times. V usage is TRBV15 and J usage is TRBJ2-2; 7 nucleotides line up with TRBD1. CDR1 and CDR2 (germline): LNHNV, YYDKDF (reference sequence). With 1 base clipped from V and 6 bases from J, the junction kept 2 bases outside the gene matches. CDR3 length: 14 amino acids. CDR3 region: CATSRVTGAGELFF. The CDR3 DNA reads as TGTGCCACCAGCAGAGTTACAGGGGCCGGGGAGCTGTTTTTT. The entire variable domain, with the rest obtained from reference TRBV15 and TRBJ2-2, is as follows: DAMVIQNPRYQVTQFGKPVTLSCSQTLNHNVMYWYQQKSSQAPKLLFHYYDKDFNNEADTPDNFQSRRPNTSFCFLDIRSPGLGDTAMYLCATSRVTGAGELFFGEGSRLTVL.

The genes are TRBV7-2 and TRBJ2-1; the D call may be TRBD1 or TRBD2 (5 bases each). V dropped 5 bases and J dropped 15 bases, with 17 bases sitting between them. Germline CDR1 reads SGHTA; CDR2 reads FQGNSA. The CDR3 covers 12 residues. This chain's CDR3 is CASSEEVGRGFF. The CDR3 region has the DNA TGTGCCAGCAGCGAAGAGGTGGGACGGGGGTTCTTC.

J is TRBJ2-7 and V is TRBV7-9, with a possible D match to TRBD1 (6 bases). The V end lost 4 bases, the J end lost 2 bases, and 12 bases lay between the germline ends. Germline assignment: CDR1 SEHNR and CDR2 FQNEAQ (reference sequence). This CDR3 has 14 residues. CDR3 protein: CASSSPGHPYEQYF. DNA for the CDR3: TGTGCCAGCAGCTCCCCGGGACATCCCTACGAGCAGTACTTC.

The CDR3 is CSVEDIAPEGYEQFF. The CDR3 nucleotides are TGCAGCGTTGAAGATATAGCGCCTGAAGGTTATGAGCAGTTCTTC. The chain couples TRBV29-1 to TRBJ2-1; D is perhaps TRBD2 (5 bases). V dropped 0 bases and J dropped 8 bases, with 17 bases sitting between them. CDR3 size: 15 residues. Germline lookup yields CDR1 SQVTM and CDR2 ANQGSEA.

This clonotype was recorded a few times. Here the CDR3 DNA reads TGTGCCAGCAGCCACGAAATTAACTATGGCTACACCTTC. Amino acid sequence: CASSHEINYGYTF. The gene calls are TRBV14 and TRBJ1-2; no clear D gene. From germline, CDR1 is SGHDN and CDR2 FVKESK. This CDR3 region has 13 residues. Trimming cost V 3 bases and J 1 base, with 6 bases left between them.

This clonotype turned up a few times. The chain recombines TRBV5-5 with TRBJ2-4; 8 bases line up with TRBD1. V was pared by 4 bases and J by 6 bases, with 15 bases of the junction left unmatched. The CDR3 consists of 17 residues. CDR1 is SGHKS and CDR2 is YYEKEE in the germline V gene (reference sequence). The CDR3 bases are TGTGCCAGCAGCGCTTACTCGGCCCGCGACAGGGGAAACATTCAGTACTTC. It yields the protein CASSAYSARDRGNIQYF.

V is TRBV11-3 and J is TRBJ2-5; maybe TRBD1 (5 bases). This CDR3 region has 13 residues. V lost 3 bases, J lost 3 bases, and 8 bases lay in between. The germline V gene has CDR1 SGHNT and CDR2 YENEEA. The CDR3 loop reads CASSFGREETQYF. Written as DNA, the CDR3 is TGTGCCAGCAGCTTCGGCAGGGAAGAGACCCAGTACTTC.

The chain recombines TRBV25-1 with TRBJ2-2, with a tentative D call TRBD1 (6 bases). The CDR3 consists of 13 residues. Germline loops: CDR1 MGHDK, CDR2 SYGVNS. V gave up 7 bases and J gave up 6 bases, with 12 bases separating them. The CDR3 sequence is CASTIGGAGELFF. CDR3 nucleotides: TGTGCCAGCACAATTGGGGGCGCCGGGGAGCTGTTTTTT.

This clonotype was seen a few times. The CDR3 here is CASSQIVHSSGAFGSYNEQFF. CDR3 bases: TGCGCCAGCAGCCAAATAGTACATTCTAGCGGGGCTTTCGGGAGTTACAATGAGCAGTTCTTC. This chain links TRBV4-1 with TRBJ2-1; 9 bases map to TRBD2. The germline CDR1 and CDR2 sequences are MGHRA and YSYEKL. CDR3 length: 21 residues. V trimming: 2 bases; J trimming: 4 bases; junction bases outside the gene matches: 21.

The chain links TRBV6-2 or TRBV6-3 to TRBJ2-5, with 11 bases matching TRBD1. The J call is uncertain, as TRBJ2-7 better fits the DNA end. The germline CDR1 and CDR2 sequences are MNHEY and SVGEGT. This CDR3 is built from 15 residues. CDR3 residues: CASSYRHGTGGEQYF. In nucleotides, the CDR3 is TGTGCCAGCAGTTACCGCCATGGGACAGGGGGCGAGCAGTACTTC.

J is TRBJ1-5 and V is TRBV5-5; the match to TRBD1 covers 7 bases. J lost 0 bases, V lost 3 bases, and 15 bases had no gene match. From germline, CDR1 is SGHKS and CDR2 YYEKEE (reference sequence). The CDR3 consists of 19 residues. CDR3 sequence (DNA): TGTGCCAGCAGCTGGGGCCTTCCAGGACAGGTGATTAGCAATCAGCCCCAGCATTTT. Residues: CASSWGLPGQVISNQPQHF.

V and J are TRBV7-8 and TRBJ1-1; D unclear. Trimming cost V 1 base and J 1 base, with 16 bases left between them. Germline loops: CDR1 SGHVS, CDR2 FQNEAQ. This CDR3 has 17 residues. The CDR3 nucleotides read TGTGCCAGCAGCTTAGGGTTTGGGTCGTCCGCGAACACTGAAGCTTTCTTT. Translation gives CASSLGFGSSANTEAFF.

The chain has TRBV10-3 and TRBJ2-3; 7 nucleotides align to TRBD1. J gave up 4 bases and V 11 bases, and 9 bases lay outside the gene matches. In germline, CDR1 is ENHRY, CDR2 SYGVKD. The CDR3 runs 13 residues. The CDR3 reads CALRDSTADTQYF. The CDR3 region has the DNA TGTGCCCTCCGGGACAGCACCGCAGATACGCAGTATTTT.

The CDR3 DNA sequence: TGCGCCAGCAGCCAAGGCGACAGGGGGATGAGCACCGGGGAGCTGTTTTTT. Encoded protein: CASSQGDRGMSTGELFF. The gene calls are TRBV4-1 and TRBJ2-2, with 9 bases that match TRBD1. V lost 1 base to trimming and J lost 4 bases; unmatched junction nucleotides: 7. The CDR3 length is 17 residues. Germline lookup yields CDR1 MGHRA and CDR2 YSYEKL.

There are a few counts of this clonotype. The rearrangement uses TRBV28 and TRBJ1-4; a weak D match, TRBD1 (6 bases). This CDR3 has 16 residues. CDR1 MDHEN and CDR2 SYDVKM come from the germline V gene. Trimming removed 3 bases from V and 0 bases from J, with 11 bases in between. The CDR3 nucleotides read TGTGCCAGCAGTTTCGACAGGCCTGCAACTAATGAAAAACTGTTTTTT. Translated: CASSFDRPATNEKLFF.

This clonotype was observed a few times. CDR3 nucleotides: TGTGCCAGCAGTGGAACGTCCAGCTATGGCTACACCTTC. Its protein is CASSGTSSYGYTF. The V call is TRBV12-3 or TRBV12-4, the J call TRBJ1-2; D unclear. The ends were cut back, 5 bases at V and 4 bases at J, with 11 bases in the middle. The CDR3 runs 13 residues.

The V gene is TRBV12-3 or TRBV12-4, the J gene TRBJ1-2; D perhaps matches TRBD1 (5 bases). Deletions cut 5 bases from V and 5 bases from J, with 9 bases between. This CDR3 comprises 12 residues. The CDR3 DNA reads as TGTGCCAGCAGTCGACAGAGGTATGGCTACACCTTC. Residues: CASSRQRYGYTF.

This clonotype was seen more than once but under ten times. The chain couples TRBV29-1 to TRBJ2-1; no clear D. V lost 4 bases, J lost 4 bases, and 11 bases lay in between. CDR1 SQVTM and CDR2 ANQGSEA come from the germline V gene. CDR3 size: 13 residues. The CDR3 loop reads CSVADVAYNEQFF. CDR3 DNA sequence: TGCAGCGTTGCGGATGTAGCATACAATGAGCAGTTCTTC.